These 10 T cell receptor beta chains came from one sample sequenced in a study of blood T cell repertoires in COVID-19. Generated by immunoSEQ multiplex PCR, the TCRdb table keeps only in-frame clones and is missing some. The profile shows approximately 400,000 clones, 83% of them singletons. The sample comprised PBMCs or T cells enriched from blood (not recorded which). These receptors were collected from a woman between 50 and 59 years old who had recovered from COVID-19.

The chain links TRBV7-9 to TRBJ2-1; perhaps TRBD1 as D (7 bases). The CDR3 extends over 16 amino acids. The V end lost 1 base, the J end lost 5 bases, and 15 bases lay between the germline ends. Germline assignment: CDR1 SEHNR and CDR2 FQNEAQ (reference sequence). This chain's CDR3 is CASSLEGGGLHNEQFF. CDR3 DNA: TGTGCCAGCAGCTTAGAAGGAGGGGGCCTTCACAATGAGCAGTTCTTC.

CDR3: CASSQPSWGPEAFF. CDR3 DNA: TGTGCCAGCTCACAACCCTCGTGGGGGCCTGAAGCTTTCTTT. The chain is built from TRBV18 and TRBJ1-1, with D tentatively TRBD1 (6 bases). The V and J ends lost 4 bases and 6 bases respectively, with 15 bases between them. The CDR3 has 14 amino acids. Germline CDR1 is KGHSH and CDR2 is LQKENI.

This clone has only a few counts. The chain combines TRBV19 with TRBJ1-2; D unresolved. Trimming left V 5 bases short and J 8 bases short, with 12 bases between. The CDR3 length is 12 residues. Germline V gives CDR1 LNHDA, CDR2 SQIVND (reference sequence). DNA for the CDR3: TGTGCCAGTAGTTGGGAAGGGAGAGGCTACACCTTC. Protein sequence: CASSWEGRGYTF.

The chain links TRBV7-9 to TRBJ2-1; no definite D call. From germline, CDR1 is SEHNR and CDR2 FQNEAQ (reference sequence). V was trimmed by 2 bases and J by 5 bases, leaving 13 bases between them. The CDR3 loop spans 15 amino acids. CDR3 region: CASSLLEPRHNEQFF. In nucleotides, the CDR3 is TGTGCCAGCAGCTTACTGGAACCTAGACACAATGAGCAGTTCTTC.

The chain links TRBV7-8 to TRBJ2-7, with D perhaps matching TRBD1 (6 bases). The CDR3 is made up of 14 amino acids. CDR1 is SGHVS, CDR2 FQNEAQ, per germline. V was trimmed by 3 bases and J by 0 bases, leaving 9 bases between them. CDR3 residues: CASSFDRFSYEQYF. The CDR3 DNA reads TGTGCCAGCAGCTTTGACAGGTTCTCCTACGAGCAGTACTTC.

V and J are TRBV5-1 and TRBJ1-6; TRBD1 matches 9 bases. V gave up 4 bases and J gave up 10 bases; unmatched junction bases: 6. CDR1 and CDR2 from the germline V gene are SGHRS and YFSETQ. This CDR3 has 14 residues. In DNA form, the CDR3 reads TGCGCCAGCAGCCTGGACAGGGGCCGGTCACCCCTCCACTTT. It specifies CASSLDRGRSPLHF.

This clone was seen once. The genes are TRBV2 and TRBJ2-1; 8 positions match TRBD2. The V gene's germline CDR1 is SNHLY and CDR2 FYNNEI. CDR3 length: 14 amino acids. Unmatched junction bases numbered 3, after V lost 2 bases and J lost 6 bases. The chain's CDR3 is CASSERSGSNEQFF. The DNA for the CDR3 is TGTGCCAGCAGTGAAAGAAGCGGGAGCAATGAGCAGTTCTTC.

This clone was observed a few times. The V and J genes are TRBV2 and TRBJ1-1; D is possibly TRBD1 (6 bases). Germline V gene sequence: CDR1 SNHLY, CDR2 FYNNEI. Trimming shortened V by 4 bases and J by 1 base, and 16 bases separated the two germline ends. The CDR3 is made up of 16 amino acids. The CDR3 bases are TGTGCCAGCAGTGGGAGTTTTCAGGGGTCGAACACTGAAGCTTTCTTT. This sequence encodes CASSGSFQGSNTEAFF.

V gene TRBV10-3 combines with J gene TRBJ1-1; D gene ambiguous. Trimming took 0 bases from V and 2 from J, leaving 13 bases between them. The CDR3 spans 16 residues. Germline-derived CDR1 and CDR2 are ENHRY and SYGVKD. CDR3 sequence: CAISESLLRVNTEAFF. The CDR3 nucleotides are TGTGCCATCAGTGAGTCTTTATTGAGGGTAAACACTGAAGCTTTCTTT.

V gene TRBV3-1 (or the pseudogene TRBV3-2) combines with J gene TRBJ2-4, with a possible D match to TRBD1 (5 bases). CDR1 and CDR2 from the germline V gene are LGHDT and YNNKEL (reference sequence). This CDR3 has 15 residues. V was clipped by 0 bases and J by 11 bases, with 17 bases between them. CDR3: CASSQDLGVPSLQYF. CDR3 DNA: TGTGCCAGCAGCCAAGATCTAGGGGTCCCCTCCCTTCAGTACTTC.